The TCR beta chain described here comes from a study of PD-L1 blockade in urothelial cancer. Study context: Atezolizumab (1,200 mg intravenously every 3 weeks) began around 2014 for patients. At 3 weeks after treatment start (second dose) and again at 6 weeks, blood was analyzed. Study-wide results and caveats: Clonality of blood TCR below the median before treatment predicted better survival.

Sequenced by immunoSEQ multiplex PCR; TCRdb stores in-frame clones only, minus some. Counted here are 75,000 to 95,000 clones, approximately 90% occurring once; the ten biggest clones make up around 0.9%. On this clone: The antigen remains unidentified.

Time point described: peripheral blood 6 weeks after treatment start. Patient sample counts ranged from 1 to 8, pretreatment and on-treatment. The starting material was PBMCs, obtained around atezolizumab (anti-PD-L1) treatment. The source of this sequence is a woman of 80 years or more with urothelial cancer.

CDR3 residues: CASSLTPRQGLAREKLFF. The DNA for the CDR3 is TGTGCCAGCAGTTTAACTCCTCGACAGGGACTGGCCAGGGAAAAACTGTTTTTT. V usage is TRBV27 and J usage is TRBJ1-4, with 7 bases that match TRBD1. CDR3 length: 18 residues. Germline V gene sequence: CDR1 MNHEY, CDR2 SMNVEV (reference sequence). Germline trimming cut 2 bases from V and 8 bases from J; bases unmatched to any gene: 17.